What follows are 11 T cell receptor beta chains derived from one specimen sequenced in a study of blood T cell repertoires in COVID-19. Sequenced by immunoSEQ multiplex PCR; TCRdb stores in-frame clones only, minus some. The sample includes 150,000 to 200,000 clones, roughly 83% of them seen just once. Material for sequencing was peripheral blood. These receptors all come from a human donor in a cohort sampled during active COVID-19.

V and J are TRBV6-5 and TRBJ2-7, with 12 positions matching TRBD1. This CDR3 has 15 amino acids. The trim removed 6 bases at V and 3 bases at J, leaving 6 bases unmatched. CDR1 is MNHEY and CDR2 is SVGAGI in the germline V gene. The DNA of the CDR3 is TGTGCCAGCAGCAAGGGACAGGGGGCGATCTACGAGCAGTACTTC. Protein: CASSKGQGAIYEQYF.

The V gene is TRBV7-8, the J gene TRBJ1-5, with TRBD1 as a possible D gene (5 bases). The germline V gene has CDR1 SGHVS and CDR2 FQNEAQ. V was trimmed by 5 bases and J by 4 bases, leaving 12 bases between them. The CDR3 loop spans 14 amino acids. For the CDR3, the DNA is TGTGCCAGCAGCCCTTTGACAGTGAATCAGCCCCAGCATTTT. Amino acid sequence: CASSPLTVNQPQHF.

This clone was counted between two and nine times. This sequence joins TRBV4-1 and TRBJ2-7; D unresolved. The V end lost 0 bases, the J end lost 6 bases, and 6 bases lay between the germline ends. CDR3 size: 12 residues. CDR1 is MGHRA and CDR2 is YSYEKL in the germline V gene. The CDR3 here is CASSQEYTEQYF. The DNA for the CDR3 is TGCGCCAGCAGCCAAGAATACACCGAGCAGTACTTC.

The J gene is TRBJ1-2, the V gene TRBV9; TRBD1 aligns across 8 bases. This CDR3 has 14 residues. V shed 0 bases and J 7 bases; nucleotides not matched to a gene: 5. Germline CDR1 SGDLS, CDR2 YYNGEE. In DNA, the CDR3 is TGTGCCAGCAGCGTAGGGGGCAGGGGGCGTGGCTACACCTTC. This gives the protein CASSVGGRGRGYTF.

The chain carries TRBV28 and TRBJ2-7, with 7 nucleotides matching TRBD1. Germline lookup yields CDR1 MDHEN and CDR2 SYDVKM. This CDR3 has 14 amino acids. V lost 5 bases to trimming and J lost 3 bases; unmatched junction nucleotides: 7. The CDR3 nucleotides are TGTGCCAGCAGTGCCCGGACAGGAAGCTACGAGCAGTACTTC. It codes for CASSARTGSYEQYF.

V usage is TRBV7-6 and J usage is TRBJ2-1; D not resolved. Germline-derived CDR1 and CDR2 are SGHVS and FNYEAQ. The CDR3 spans 13 residues. V was pared by 9 bases and J by 5 bases, with 14 bases between. The CDR3 bases are TGTGCCAGATCGCGAGTCCCAAACAATGAGCAGTTCTTC. It specifies CARSRVPNNEQFF.

The chain joins TRBV5-6 to TRBJ1-5, with a weak D call TRBD1 (5 bases). CDR1 is SGHDT and CDR2 is YYEEEE in the germline V gene. V was shortened by 2 bases and J by 7 bases, with 16 bases between the two germline ends. The CDR3 runs to 15 residues. The CDR3, as DNA: TGTGCCAGCAGCTTTTGGTACAGGAGGGACCAGCCCCAGCATTTT. Its translation: CASSFWYRRDQPQHF.

This chain links TRBV29-1 with TRBJ2-1; 8 bases map to TRBD2. J lost 7 bases, V lost 1 base, and 6 bases had no gene match. CDR3 size: 14 residues. Germline V gene data show CDR1 as SQVTM and CDR2 as ANQGSEA. The CDR3 DNA is TGCAGCGTTGAAGGCGATGGGACTAGAAATGAGCAGTTCTTC. This sequence encodes CSVEGDGTRNEQFF.

The J gene is TRBJ2-5, the V gene TRBV2; 13 nucleotides line up with TRBD2. The germline CDR1 and CDR2 sequences are SNHLY and FYNNEI. V was pared by 3 bases and J by 2 bases, with 3 bases of the junction left unmatched. The CDR3 has 16 residues. Here the CDR3 reads CASSETSGGPQETQYF. The CDR3 nucleotides are TGTGCCAGCAGTGAGACTAGCGGGGGGCCTCAAGAGACCCAGTACTTC.

The CDR3 reads CASSPREGGEKLFF. In DNA, the CDR3 is TGTGCCAGCAGCCCCCGGGAGGGAGGTGAAAAACTGTTTTTT. The chain recombines TRBV3-1 (or the pseudogene TRBV3-2) with TRBJ1-4; D not certain. Germline V gene lookup returns CDR1 LGHDT and CDR2 YNNKEL (reference sequence). V was clipped by 4 bases and J by 7 bases, with 13 bases between them. There are 14 residues in the CDR3.

A remark on this clone: Other DNA sequences in this sample translate to the same CDR3. V is TRBV4-1 and J is TRBJ1-4; D possibly corresponds to TRBD1 (6 bases). Germline values: CDR1 MGHRA, CDR2 YSYEKL. Trimming took 4 bases from V and 5 from J, leaving 8 bases between them. The CDR3 contains 13 residues. CDR3 sequence (DNA): TGCGCCAGCAGCCTCACAGGGAATGAAAAACTGTTTTTT. Protein: CASSLTGNEKLFF.